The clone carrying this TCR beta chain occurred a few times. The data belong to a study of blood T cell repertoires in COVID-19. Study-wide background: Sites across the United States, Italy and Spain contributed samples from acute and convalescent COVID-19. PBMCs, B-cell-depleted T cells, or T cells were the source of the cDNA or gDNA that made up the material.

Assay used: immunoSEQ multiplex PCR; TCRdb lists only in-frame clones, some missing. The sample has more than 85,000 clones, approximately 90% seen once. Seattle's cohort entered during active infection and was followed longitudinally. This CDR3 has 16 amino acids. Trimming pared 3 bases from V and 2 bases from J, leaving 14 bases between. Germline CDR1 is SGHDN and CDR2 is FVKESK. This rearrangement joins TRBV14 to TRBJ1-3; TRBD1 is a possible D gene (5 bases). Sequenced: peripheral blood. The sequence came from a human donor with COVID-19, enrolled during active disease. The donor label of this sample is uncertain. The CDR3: CASSHRLGGAGNTIYF. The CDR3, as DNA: TGTGCCAGCAGCCACCGACTCGGAGGGGCTGGAAACACCATATATTTT.